The clone carrying this T cell receptor (beta chain) was seen a handful of times. The antigen is unknown. By way of CD45RO/CCR7/CD25/CD127/CD95/CD27, the CD4+ regulatory, stem cell-like memory, central memory and naive cells were sorted. The sample originates from a study of beta chain features in type 1 diabetes. Reverse transcription of all isolated RNA meant that expressed TCRB transcripts were sequenced. Using immunoSEQ multiplex PCR, the repertoire was profiled, and TCRdb retains in-frame clones only, with some absent. Of more than 150,000 clones in the sample, around an eighth are singletons; the top ten hold approximately 0.62%. Germline V lookup: CDR1 MNHNY, CDR2 SVGAGI (reference sequence). J was trimmed by 4 bases and V by 6 bases; bases with no gene match: 6. The CDR3 loop spans 13 amino acids. General observations from the study: Sequencing from cDNA could over-represent high-TCR-expressing cells. Whether HLA type affects TCRB rearrangement stayed undetermined in the present work.

The TCR comes from a woman younger than 35 in good health. What was sequenced was central memory CD4+ T cells from blood. V usage is TRBV6-6 and J usage is TRBJ2-7; 7 nucleotides line up with TRBD1. The chain's CDR3 is CASSQDRRYEQYF. The CDR3 coding sequence is TGTGCCAGCAGCCAGGACAGGAGATACGAGCAGTACTTC.